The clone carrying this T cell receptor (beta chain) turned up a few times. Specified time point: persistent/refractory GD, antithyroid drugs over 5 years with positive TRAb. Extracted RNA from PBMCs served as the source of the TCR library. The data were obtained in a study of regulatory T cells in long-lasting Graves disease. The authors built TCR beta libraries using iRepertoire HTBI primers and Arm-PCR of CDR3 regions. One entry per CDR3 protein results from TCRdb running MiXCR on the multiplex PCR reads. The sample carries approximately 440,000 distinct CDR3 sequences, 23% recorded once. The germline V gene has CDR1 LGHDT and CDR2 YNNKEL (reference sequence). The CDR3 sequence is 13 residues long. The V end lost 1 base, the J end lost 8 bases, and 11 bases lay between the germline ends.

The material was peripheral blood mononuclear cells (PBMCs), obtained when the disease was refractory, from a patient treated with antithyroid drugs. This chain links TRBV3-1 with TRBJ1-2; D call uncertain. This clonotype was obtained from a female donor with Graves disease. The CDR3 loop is CASSQGMDGGYTF. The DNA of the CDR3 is TGTGCCAGCAGCCAAGGAATGGACGGGGGCTACACCTTC.